The clone carrying this T cell receptor beta chain was counted only a few times. Antigen specificity is unknown. This sample was taken from a study of beta chain features in type 1 diabetes. Study as a whole: Cell yields, gender and age were similar in healthy donors and patients. Study results and caveats: Researchers report that Type 1 diabetes patients had moderately but significantly shorter TCRB CDR3s across all four CD4+ subsets.

Investigators reverse transcribed all isolated RNA, so they sequenced expressed TCRB transcripts. Some clones are missing from TCRdb's copy, which holds only in-frame ones; the method was immunoSEQ multiplex PCR. In the table there are roughly 220,000 clones, 16% of which are singletons. This receptor was taken from a man aged 25 to 40 with type 1 diabetes. The sequencing sample was made of naive CD4+ T cells from blood.

The CDR3 region is CASTPGGDRAEAFF. The CDR3 region has the DNA TGTGCCAGCACCCCAGGGGGCGATCGAGCTGAAGCTTTCTTT. The rearrangement uses TRBV25-1 and TRBJ1-1; 8 nucleotides match TRBD1. Germline lookup yields CDR1 MGHDK and CDR2 SYGVNS. This CDR3 has 14 amino acids. The ends lost 7 bases at V and 6 bases at J; junction bases unmatched: 10.